This T cell receptor (beta chain) was sequenced for a study of technical replicates of blood from a handful of donors. Between the trimmed V and J ends, which lost 6 bases and 9 bases, there was a span of 25 bases. CDR1 and CDR2 from the germline V gene are SGDLS and YYNGEE. The CDR3 has 15 amino acids. Profiled with immunoSEQ multiplex PCR; TCRdb holds only in-frame clones, not every one. Here the sample spans 70,000 to 95,000 clones, around 97% being singletons. Sequenced material: T cells isolated from PBMCs. V gene TRBV9 combines with J gene TRBJ2-7; D may be TRBD1 (7 bases). This TCR derives from a human donor in good health. CDR3 in amino acids: CASTPGGTADVGQYF. The CDR3 DNA sequence: TGTGCCAGCACCCCAGGAGGGACAGCGGACGTCGGGCAGTACTTC.